Included here is one T cell receptor beta chain sequence, with context. This record belongs to a study of blood T cell repertoires in COVID-19. Study background: COVID-19 samples, acute and convalescent, were from the United States, Italy and Spain. In each case, the material was cDNA or gDNA derived from T cells, B-cell-depleted T cells, or PBMCs.

The germline V and J ends were trimmed by 6 bases and 1 base, with 9 bases remaining between them. Germline CDR1 is MNHEY and CDR2 is SVGAGI. The CDR3 covers 13 residues. The protocol was immunoSEQ multiplex PCR, while the TCRdb copy is restricted to in-frame clones and leaves out a portion. The sample carries some 70,000 clones, about 80% recorded once. The receptor's source is a human donor in a cohort sampled during active COVID-19. The J gene is TRBJ1-1, the V gene TRBV6-5, with D maybe TRBD1 (5 bases). Sample: peripheral blood. CDR3 sequence: CASRGTGNTEAFF. The CDR3 region has the DNA TGTGCCAGCAGAGGAACAGGGAACACTGAAGCTTTCTTT.